These 25 T cell receptor beta chains came from one sample sequenced in a study of blood T cell repertoires in COVID-19. The data were produced by immunoSEQ multiplex PCR, yet TCRdb's version contains in-frame clones alone and is incomplete. This table has 170,000 or so clones, around nine tenths appearing once. Sequenced material: peripheral blood. Receptor source: a man aged 40-50 years with active or convalescent COVID-19.

This clone appeared once. This rearrangement joins TRBV12-3 or TRBV12-4 to TRBJ1-1, with TRBD1 as a possible D gene (6 bases). V gave up 5 bases and J gave up 11 bases, with 12 bases separating them. This CDR3 spans 11 amino acids. The CDR3 DNA is TGTGCCAGCAGTCCGACAGGCCCCGCTTTCTTT. This codes for CASSPTGPAFF.

The chain has TRBV11-2 and TRBJ2-3; 7 nucleotides match TRBD1. With V trimmed by 7 bases and J by 4 bases, 11 bases remained unmatched. CDR1 is SGHAT and CDR2 is FQNNGV in the germline V gene. This CDR3 spans 15 amino acids. CDR3 amino acids: CASTPGRGRPDTQYF. The CDR3 DNA reads as TGTGCCAGCACCCCGGGAAGGGGGCGTCCAGATACGCAGTATTTT.

This clone was seen a handful of times. The DNA of the CDR3 is TGTGCCAGCAGCCAGGGACTAGCGGGGGGGAGTGTGACCCAGTACTTC. This sequence encodes CASSQGLAGGSVTQYF. The chain couples TRBV3-1 (or the pseudogene TRBV3-2) to TRBJ2-5, with 16 bases aligning to TRBD2. Losses at the gene ends were 3 bases for V and 7 bases for J; bases not matched to a gene: 5. CDR1 is LGHDT, CDR2 YNNKEL, per germline (reference sequence). The CDR3 consists of 16 residues.

This CDR3 is CATSRDRGGAEKLFF. CDR3 DNA: TGTGCCACCAGCAGAGATAGAGGGGGCGCGGAAAAACTGTTTTTT. The V call is TRBV15, the J call TRBJ1-4; 7 nucleotides align to TRBD1. The germline CDR1 and CDR2 sequences are LNHNV and YYDKDF (reference sequence). J gave up 8 bases and V 0 bases, and 6 bases lay outside the gene matches. The CDR3 totals 15 residues.

The V and J genes are TRBV5-6 and TRBJ2-7; tentative D call: TRBD2 (5 bases). Germline V CDR1 and CDR2: SGHDT, YYEEEE. CDR3 length: 13 amino acids. Trimming left V 4 bases short and J 2 bases short, with 10 bases between. The chain's CDR3 is CASSEGLPYEQYF. The CDR3 DNA follows: TGTGCCAGCAGCGAAGGACTTCCCTACGAGCAGTACTTC.

This clone is a singleton in its sample. The chain joins TRBV6-4 to TRBJ1-1; D not resolved. CDR1 is MRHNA, CDR2 SNTAGT, per germline. Trimming shortened V by 7 bases and J by 7 bases, and 10 bases separated the two germline ends. CDR3 size: 11 residues. The CDR3 bases are TGTGCCAGCAAAAACGGGAATGAAGCTTTCTTT. The encoded protein is CASKNGNEAFF.

This sequence joins TRBV11-3 and TRBJ2-1, with TRBD2 matching 9 bases. Germline values: CDR1 SGHNT, CDR2 YENEEA. This CDR3 has 15 amino acids. The V segment lost 1 base and the J segment 8 bases; nucleotides outside the gene matches: 6. The CDR3 DNA reads TGTGCCAGCAGCTTAGGAGCGGGGGGTAACGATGAGCAGTTCTTC. It translates to CASSLGAGGNDEQFF. Complete variable domain (other parts from reference TRBV11-3 and TRBJ2-1): EAGVVQSPRYKIIEKKQPVAFWCNPISGHNTLYWYLQNLGQGPELLIRYENEEAVDDSQLPKDRFSAERLKGVDSTLKIQPAELGDSAVYLCASSLGAGGNDEQFFGPGTRLTVL.

The chain is built from TRBV30 and TRBJ1-1; 7 nucleotides line up with TRBD1. Per the germline V gene, CDR1 is GTSNPN and CDR2 is SVGIG (reference sequence). V trimming: 2 bases; J trimming: 0 bases; junction bases outside the gene matches: 3. The CDR3 loop spans 14 amino acids. The CDR3 spells CAWSWDRMNTEAFF. CDR3 nucleotide sequence: TGTGCCTGGAGTTGGGACAGAATGAACACTGAAGCTTTCTTT.

The chain joins TRBV12-3 or TRBV12-4 to TRBJ1-1, with 7 bases that match TRBD1. V was clipped by 6 bases and J by 8 bases; unmatched bases: 6. This CDR3 has 12 amino acids. The DNA for the CDR3 is TGTGCCAGCAGAAGTCTGGACAGGGAAGCTTTCTTT. Translating it yields CASRSLDREAFF.

The rearrangement uses TRBV15 and TRBJ1-5; D may be TRBD1 (5 bases). Trimming cost V 1 base and J 9 bases, with 13 bases left between them. This CDR3 spans 14 amino acids. CDR1 LNHNV and CDR2 YYDKDF come from the germline V gene (reference sequence). The CDR3 region is CATSRGGGGGPQHF. As DNA, the CDR3 is TGTGCCACCAGCAGAGGGGGAGGTGGGGGGCCCCAGCATTTT.

This chain connects TRBV19 to TRBJ2-2; TRBD2 is a possible D gene (7 bases). The CDR3 sequence is 15 residues long. V lost 8 bases and J 7 bases, leaving 20 bases between the germline ends. Germline V gene sequence: CDR1 LNHDA, CDR2 SQIVND (reference sequence). The CDR3 region has the DNA TGTGCCAGTTTGAATCCGGGGGGCGGGGACGGGGAGCTGTTTTTT. It specifies CASLNPGGGDGELFF.

This clone was counted a few times. The chain has TRBV7-2 and TRBJ2-7; D might be TRBD1 (6 bases). CDR3 length: 15 amino acids. Per the germline V gene, CDR1 is SGHTA and CDR2 is FQGNSA. Deletions cut 1 base from V and 2 bases from J, with 12 bases between. CDR3 sequence: CASSLGWGPTYEQYF. In DNA form, the CDR3 reads TGTGCCAGCAGCTTAGGTTGGGGGCCAACCTACGAGCAGTACTTC. Based on the CDR3 plus reference TRBV7-2 and TRBJ2-7, the full variable domain is GAGVSQSPSNKVTEKGKDVELRCDPISGHTALYWYRQSLGQGLEFLIYFQGNSAPDKSGLPSDRFSAERTGGSVSTLTIQRTQQEDSAVYLCASSLGWGPTYEQYFGPGTRLTVT.

V and J are TRBV6-2 or TRBV6-3 and TRBJ1-2; D is uncertain. Germline CDR1 and CDR2: MNHEY and SVGEGT. V was clipped by 6 bases and J by 7 bases, with 9 bases between them. The CDR3 length is 11 residues. The CDR3 is CASSSSGGYTF. The CDR3 region has the DNA TGTGCCAGCAGCTCTTCGGGTGGCTACACCTTC.

CDR3 nucleotides: TGTGCCAGCAGTGAAAAGGGGTGGGGACAGGGGTTCACTGAAGCTTTCTTT. It encodes CASSEKGWGQGFTEAFF. The rearrangement uses TRBV6-1 and TRBJ1-1; 10 bases fit TRBD1. V was clipped by 2 bases and J by 4 bases; unmatched bases: 10. Germline values: CDR1 MNHNS, CDR2 SASEGT. The CDR3 sequence is 17 residues long.

The genes are TRBV6-2 or TRBV6-3 and TRBJ1-1, with TRBD1 as a possible D gene (5 bases). Trimming shortened V by 7 bases and J by 7 bases, and 22 bases separated the two germline ends. CDR1 and CDR2 (germline): MNHEY, SVGEGT. This CDR3 is 15 amino acids long. In nucleotides, the CDR3 is TGTGCCAGCACCCCAACCCCACCAGGGCGGAGTGAAGCTTTCTTT. It specifies CASTPTPPGRSEAFF.

The CDR3 region is CATQYGQPDTGELFF. The CDR3 DNA reads TGTGCCACGCAGTACGGACAGCCCGACACCGGGGAGCTGTTTTTT. The V gene is TRBV5-5, the J gene TRBJ2-2; the D gene is possibly TRBD1 (6 bases). The CDR3 consists of 15 residues. CDR1 is SGHKS, CDR2 YYEKEE, per germline (reference sequence). V lost 9 bases to trimming and J lost 3 bases, with 18 bases between them.

The V gene is TRBV9, the J gene TRBJ2-7, with 11 positions matching TRBD2. J was trimmed by 2 bases and V by 4 bases; bases with no gene match: 8. Germline CDR1 is SGDLS and CDR2 is YYNGEE. The CDR3 has 16 residues. CDR3 region: CASSTTGTSGAYEQYF. The CDR3 region has the DNA TGTGCCAGCAGCACCACTGGGACTAGCGGTGCCTACGAGCAGTACTTC.

This clone was seen a few times. This rearrangement joins TRBV12-5 to TRBJ2-3; 10 nucleotides align to TRBD1. With V trimmed by 2 bases and J by 4 bases, 3 bases remained unmatched. The germline CDR1 and CDR2 sequences are LGHNT and FRNRAP. The CDR3 length is 15 residues. The CDR3 DNA follows: TGTGCTAGTGGTTTGTGGGACAGGGGTCCAGATACGCAGTATTTT. Protein product: CASGLWDRGPDTQYF.

The chain couples TRBV3-1 (or the pseudogene TRBV3-2) to TRBJ1-4, with 9 bases that match TRBD1. The CDR3 contains 14 residues. The J segment lost 7 bases and the V segment lost 4 bases, leaving 4 bases of the junction unmatched. From germline, CDR1 is LGHDT and CDR2 YNNKEL (reference sequence). The CDR3 region is CASSPQGASEKLFF. CDR3 in DNA: TGTGCCAGCAGCCCACAGGGGGCGAGTGAAAAACTGTTTTTT.

The chain carries TRBV10-3 and TRBJ2-1, with TRBD1 identical over 7 bases. Germline assignment: CDR1 ENHRY and CDR2 SYGVKD. Germline trimming cut 7 bases from V and 8 bases from J; bases unmatched to any gene: 8. The CDR3 is 13 residues long. CDR3 residues: CAIKGRGSDEQFF. In nucleotides, the CDR3 is TGTGCCATCAAGGGCAGGGGGTCGGATGAGCAGTTCTTC.

Points on this clone: The conserved closing phenylalanine or tryptophan is absent in this CDR3, likely reflecting a read error. The DNA is omitted, as the CDR3 cannot be located on it reliably, and the CDR3 follows TCRdb's listing. This rearrangement joins TRBV21-1 to TRBJ2-7; TRBD2 reflects the table's D call only, with no check against the DNA. TRBV21-1 is a pseudogene segment. The CDR3 length is 19 residues, termini included. The CDR3 protein is CASSKVSPQFKAGLYEQSS.

The chain couples TRBV5-6 to TRBJ2-7, with D possibly matching TRBD1 (5 bases). Germline V lookup: CDR1 SGHDT, CDR2 YYEEEE. The length of the CDR3 is 14 residues. The ends were cut back, 5 bases at V and 3 bases at J, with 15 bases in the middle. The CDR3 DNA is TGTGCCAGCAGTTTCGACGACAGTTACTACGAGCAGTACTTC. Translation gives CASSFDDSYYEQYF. Filled out from reference TRBV5-6 and TRBJ2-7, the complete variable domain reads DAGVTQSPTHLIKTRGQQVTLRCSPKSGHDTVSWYQQALGQGPQFIFQYYEEEERQRGNFPDRFSGHQFPNYSSELNVNALLLGDSALYLCASSFDDSYYEQYFGPGTRLTVT.

The chain employs TRBV19 and TRBJ2-7; TRBD1 matches at 8 bases. J gave up 2 bases and V 5 bases, and 5 bases lay outside the gene matches. The CDR3 is 14 residues long. From germline, CDR1 is LNHDA and CDR2 SQIVND (reference sequence). The CDR3: CASSPGTGPYEQYF. The CDR3 DNA reads TGTGCCAGTAGTCCCGGGACAGGACCCTACGAGCAGTACTTC.

The V call is TRBV28, the J call TRBJ1-2; D gene ambiguous. Deletions cut 5 bases from V and 0 bases from J, with 16 bases between. Germline values: CDR1 MDHEN, CDR2 SYDVKM. The CDR3 loop spans 16 amino acids. The CDR3 reads CASSRMARSSNYGYTF. The CDR3 bases are TGTGCCAGCAGTCGCATGGCCAGATCATCTAACTATGGCTACACCTTC.

V gene TRBV9 combines with J gene TRBJ2-7, with 7 positions matching TRBD1. The CDR3 extends over 15 amino acids. Trimming at V came to 0 bases and at J to 2 bases, leaving 5 bases not matched to a gene. Per the germline V gene, CDR1 is SGDLS and CDR2 is YYNGEE. The CDR3 loop reads CASSVVPGGPYEQYF. The CDR3 nucleotides are TGTGCCAGCAGCGTAGTACCAGGGGGTCCCTACGAGCAGTACTTC.